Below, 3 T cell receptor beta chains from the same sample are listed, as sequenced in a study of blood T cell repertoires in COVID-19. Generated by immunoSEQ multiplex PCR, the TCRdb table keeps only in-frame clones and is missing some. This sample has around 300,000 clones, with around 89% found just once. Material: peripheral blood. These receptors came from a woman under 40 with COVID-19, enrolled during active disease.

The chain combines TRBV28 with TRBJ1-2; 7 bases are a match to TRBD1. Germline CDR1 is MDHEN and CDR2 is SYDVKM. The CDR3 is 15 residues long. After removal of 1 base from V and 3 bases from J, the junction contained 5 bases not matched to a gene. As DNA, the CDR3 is TGTGCCAGCAGTTTATCACAGGGGACTTACTATGGCTACACCTTC. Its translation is CASSLSQGTYYGYTF.

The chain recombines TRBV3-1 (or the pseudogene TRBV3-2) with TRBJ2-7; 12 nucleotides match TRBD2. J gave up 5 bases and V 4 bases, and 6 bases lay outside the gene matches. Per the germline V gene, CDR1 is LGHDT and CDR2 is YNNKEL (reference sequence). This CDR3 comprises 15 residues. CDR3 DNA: TGTGCCAGCAGCCCACGGACTAGCGGGGCGGACGAGCAGTACTTC. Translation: CASSPRTSGADEQYF.

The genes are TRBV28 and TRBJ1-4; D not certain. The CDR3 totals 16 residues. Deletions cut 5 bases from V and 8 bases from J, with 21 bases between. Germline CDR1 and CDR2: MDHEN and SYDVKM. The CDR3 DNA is TGTGCCAGCAGTACGCCGAGTGAGGGTCTGGACGAAAAACTGTTTTTT. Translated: CASSTPSEGLDEKLFF. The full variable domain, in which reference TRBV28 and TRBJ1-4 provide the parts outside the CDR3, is DVKVTQSSRYLVKRTGEKVFLECVQDMDHENMFWYRQDPGLGLRLIYFSYDVKMKEKGDIPEGYSVSREKKERFSLILESASTNQTSMYLCASSTPSEGLDEKLFFGSGTQLSVL.